This record covers a single T cell receptor (beta chain). This sample is drawn from a study of control samples from healthy donors and cancer patients. The data were produced by immunoSEQ multiplex PCR, yet TCRdb's version contains in-frame clones alone and is incomplete. The repertoire consists of around 110,000 clones, with approximately 90% occurring once and the leading ten covering approximately 1.1%. This CDR3 has 15 amino acids. V lost 5 bases and J lost 1, with 11 bases in between. Germline values: CDR1 SEHNR, CDR2 FQNEAQ (reference sequence). The source is a woman aged 50 to 60 with colorectal cancer. This chain connects TRBV7-9 to TRBJ2-2; TRBD2 might be the D (6 bases). Sequenced input: PBMCs. CDR3 in amino acids: CASSMTSRNTGELFF. CDR3 bases: TGTGCCAGCAGCATGACTAGTCGGAACACCGGGGAGCTGTTTTTT.